Sequencing of this TCR beta chain was carried out in a study of blood T cell repertoires in COVID-19. For the study at large: COVID-19 samples collected from the United States, Italy and Spain covered acute and convalescent phases.

Data came from immunoSEQ multiplex PCR; TCRdb stores just in-frame clones and leaves some out. The sample has roughly 67,000 clones; 88% are singletons. Per germline, CDR1 SGHRS and CDR2 YFSETQ. The CDR3 is 15 amino acids. V lost 0 bases and J lost 4, with 10 bases in between. The genes are TRBV5-1 and TRBJ2-2, with D maybe TRBD1 (5 bases). Sequencing input: peripheral blood. The clonotype comes from a woman in her sixties or seventies with acute or convalescent COVID-19. Written as DNA, the CDR3 is TGCGCCAGCAGCTTGGTTCAGGGCAGCACCGGGGAGCTGTTTTTT. Its protein product is CASSLVQGSTGELFF.